The next 14 T cell receptor beta chains were all read from a single sample in a study of shared clonotypes between healthy human individuals. The assay was immunoSEQ multiplex PCR, and TCRdb's table has in-frame clones only and misses some. The repertoire has 2.3 million or so clones, roughly 93% of them found once; the top ten carry 0.39%. The sequenced material came from naive CD4+ T cells from PBMCs. Regarding subset: CD45RA+ positively selected. Source of these receptors: a man between 18 and 29 years old in good health. Some clones in this sample may be carry-over from other donors' samples.

The CDR3 loop reads CATSRTYQGKQFF. The CDR3 DNA sequence: TGTGCCACCAGCAGAACCTACCAGGGGAAGCAGTTCTTC. This chain joins TRBV15 and TRBJ2-1; a weak D match, TRBD1 (6 bases). V shed 2 bases and J shed 11 bases, with 13 bases lying between them. Germline CDR1 LNHNV, CDR2 YYDKDF (reference sequence). The CDR3 loop spans 13 amino acids.

For this clone: The junction and the germline gene differ at one end; a read error may be behind it. The chain couples TRBV28 to TRBJ2-7; D is undetermined. Looked up from germline, CDR1 is MDHEN and CDR2 is SYDVKM. This CDR3 is 17 amino acids long. DNA of the CDR3: TGTGCCAGCAGCGTGGCCGGCCGTAGGAGCTCGACCTCTCCTGTGGATTTC. Protein product: CASSVAGRRSSTSPVDF.

As to this clone: This sample also contains other DNA sequences that code for the same CDR3. The rearrangement joins TRBV5-1 to TRBJ2-5; 7 nucleotides line up with TRBD1. CDR3 size: 14 residues. Germline loops: CDR1 SGHRS, CDR2 YFSETQ. Trimming removed 0 bases from V and 2 bases from J; junction bases left unmatched: 1. Here the CDR3 DNA reads TGCGCCAGCAGCTTGGTGGGACAGCAAGAGACCCAGTACTTC. It yields the protein CASSLVGQQETQYF. Variable domain in full (rest from reference TRBV5-1 and TRBJ2-5): KAGVTQTPRYLIKTRGQQVTLSCSPISGHRSVSWYQQTPGQGLQFLFEYFSETQRNKGNFPGRFSGRQFSNSRSEMNVSTLELGDSALYLCASSLVGQQETQYFGPGTRLLVL.

This chain connects TRBV7-2 to TRBJ2-3; tentatively, D is TRBD2 (5 bases). The CDR3 loop spans 13 amino acids. CDR1 and CDR2 from the germline V gene are SGHTA and FQGNSA. The V gene lost 5 bases and the J gene lost 3 bases, with 9 bases spanning the gap. DNA of the CDR3: TGTGCCAGCAGCCGGGGATATACAGATACGCAGTATTTT. Translating it yields CASSRGYTDTQYF.

The chain employs TRBV5-4 and TRBJ1-1; tentative D call: TRBD1 (5 bases). The CDR3 consists of 15 residues. V gave up 0 bases and J gave up 4 bases, with 13 bases separating them. Germline V lookup: CDR1 SGHNT, CDR2 YYREEE (reference sequence). CDR3 amino acids: CASSLGLGTGTEAFF. DNA of the CDR3: TGTGCCAGCAGCTTGGGTCTCGGGACGGGCACTGAAGCTTTCTTT.

The chain employs TRBV7-2 and TRBJ2-3, with D unclear. Trimming shortened V by 7 bases and J by 5 bases, and 7 bases separated the two germline ends. Germline CDR1 reads SGHTA; CDR2 reads FQGNSA. The CDR3 has 11 amino acids. The CDR3 bases are TGTGCCAGCACCTCCCGAGATACGCAGTATTTT. Protein product: CASTSRDTQYF.

The chain is built from TRBV9 and TRBJ2-7, with 14 bases lining up with TRBD2. CDR1 and CDR2 from the germline V gene are SGDLS and YYNGEE. The CDR3 covers 19 residues. V lost 1 base, J lost 7 bases, and 16 bases stayed unmatched. The DNA of the CDR3 is TGTGCCAGCAGCGTAAAGGGTCAGACGGGACTAGCGGGAGCTGGGGAGCAGTACTTC. This encodes CASSVKGQTGLAGAGEQYF.

CDR3 nucleotide sequence: TGTGCCAGCAGCGAGAGACAGGACCCTTGCCCCACCTTC. It codes for CASSERQDPCPTF. The chain combines TRBV7-9 with TRBJ1-2; maybe TRBD1 (6 bases). Trimming removed 5 bases at V and 13 bases at J, with 20 bases between. CDR3 length: 13 amino acids. CDR1 and CDR2 (germline): SEHNR, FQNEAQ (reference sequence). Combining the CDR3 with reference TRBV7-9 and TRBJ1-2 gives the whole variable domain DTGVSQNPRHKITKRGQNVTFRCDPISEHNRLYWYRQTLGQGPEFLTYFQNEAQLEKSRLLSDRFSAERPKGSFSTLEIQRTEQGDSAMYLCASSERQDPCPTFGSGTRLTVV.

This chain joins TRBV14 and TRBJ1-1, with D possibly matching TRBD1 (5 bases). In germline, CDR1 is SGHDN, CDR2 FVKESK. Trimming took 2 bases from V and 5 from J, leaving 15 bases between them. The CDR3 contains 15 residues. CDR3 loop: CASSQWGGRGTEAFF. CDR3 DNA: TGTGCCAGCAGCCAATGGGGAGGGAGGGGAACTGAAGCTTTCTTT.

This sequence joins TRBV2 and TRBJ2-1; 8 bases line up with TRBD2. This CDR3 comprises 15 residues. CDR1 is SNHLY, CDR2 FYNNEI, per germline. V trimming: 5 bases; J trimming: 3 bases; junction bases outside the gene matches: 6. The CDR3 nucleotides read TGTGCCAGCAGTCCTACTAGCGGCCACTACAATGAGCAGTTCTTC. It is translated as CASSPTSGHYNEQFF.

This rearrangement joins TRBV28 to TRBJ1-4, with a tentative D call TRBD1 (6 bases). V was shortened by 6 bases and J by 5 bases, with 16 bases between the two germline ends. Germline CDR1 and CDR2: MDHEN and SYDVKM. There are 15 residues in the CDR3. The CDR3 region is CASSLSGGPNEKLFF. The CDR3 DNA reads as TGTGCCAGCAGCCTATCGGGGGGGCCAAATGAAAAACTGTTTTTT.

This chain links TRBV30 with TRBJ2-7; 7 bases map to TRBD1. The CDR3 contains 13 residues. The V gene's germline CDR1 is GTSNPN and CDR2 SVGIG (reference sequence). Germline trimming cut 4 bases from V and 3 bases from J; bases unmatched to any gene: 6. The CDR3 DNA follows: TGTGCCTGGATGGGGACAGAGTTCTACGAGCAGTACTTC. Protein: CAWMGTEFYEQYF. Combining the CDR3 with reference TRBV30 and TRBJ2-7 gives the whole variable domain SQTIHQWPATLVQPVGSPLSLECTVEGTSNPNLYWYRQAAGRGLQLLFYSVGIGQISSEVPQNLSASRPQDRQFILSSKKLLLSDSGFYLCAWMGTEFYEQYFGPGTRLTVT.

The CDR3 coding sequence is TGTGCCAGCAGCTACCGTTCCGGGACAGGGGGCAGCGAGCAGTACTTC. This gives the protein CASSYRSGTGGSEQYF. The gene calls are TRBV5-4 and TRBJ2-7; the match to TRBD1 covers 12 bases. Germline-derived CDR1 and CDR2 are SGHNT and YYREEE (reference sequence). This CDR3 is 16 amino acids long. Losses at the gene ends were 3 bases for V and 6 bases for J; bases not matched to a gene: 10.

J is TRBJ2-7 and V is TRBV11-2; no firm D call. The CDR3 totals 14 residues. V lost 10 bases and J 0 bases, leaving 16 bases between the germline ends. Germline-derived CDR1 and CDR2 are SGHAT and FQNNGV. Here the CDR3 reads CATRPNQSSYEQYF. The CDR3, as DNA: TGTGCCACCCGACCGAACCAAAGCTCCTACGAGCAGTACTTC.